Each of the 25 T cell receptor beta chains below was sequenced from the same sample in a study of Ad26.COV2.S vaccination and SARS-CoV-2 variants. The sample's treatment: roughly 18 received Ad26.COV2.S at low or high dose, single or two shots; 5 received placebo; per-sample allocation not given. Collection of the samples took place on day 63 after the first injection of vaccine or placebo. Data came from immunoSEQ multiplex PCR; TCRdb stores just in-frame clones and leaves some out. The sample lists hundreds of thousands of clones, roughly 90% occurring once. The sample in question was peripheral blood, obtained in a trial of Ad26.COV2.S vaccine versus placebo. These receptors were taken from a person aged 18-65 years who received the Ad26.COV2.S COVID-19 vaccine or a placebo.

The chain is built from TRBV30 and TRBJ1-5; a possible D gene is TRBD1 (5 bases). The germline V gene encodes CDR1 GTSNPN and CDR2 SVGIG (reference sequence). Trimming took off 2 bases at V and 5 bases at J, with 13 bases between the two ends. The CDR3 has 14 amino acids. The CDR3: CAWSPGHSDQPQHF. The CDR3 DNA reads as TGTGCCTGGAGTCCTGGACATTCAGATCAGCCCCAGCATTTT.

This clone was seen once. J is TRBJ2-6 and V is TRBV2, with unresolved D. This CDR3 has 14 amino acids. Germline V gives CDR1 SNHLY, CDR2 FYNNEI. V lost 7 bases to trimming and J lost 0 bases, with 7 bases between them. CDR3 amino acids: CASTWASGANVLTF. DNA for the CDR3: TGTGCCAGCACGTGGGCCTCTGGGGCCAACGTCCTGACTTTC.

The chain recombines TRBV19 with TRBJ1-5, with 7 bases that match TRBD1. Germline loops: CDR1 LNHDA, CDR2 SQIVND (reference sequence). The CDR3 length is 15 residues. V gave up 9 bases and J gave up 1 base; unmatched junction bases: 9. CDR3 protein: CASRPEGASNQPQHF. The CDR3, as DNA: TGTGCCAGCAGGCCTGAGGGGGCCAGCAATCAGCCCCAGCATTTT.

The chain is built from TRBV11-2 and TRBJ2-3; 10 bases are a match to TRBD1. Germline CDR1 reads SGHAT; CDR2 reads FQNNGV. Trimming cost V 4 bases and J 4 bases; bases outside gene matches: 14. The CDR3 runs to 18 residues. CDR3 nucleotide sequence: TGTGCCAGCAGCTCCCACAAAAGACAGGGGGCTAAGGCAGATACGCAGTATTTT. Translating gives CASSSHKRQGAKADTQYF.

J is TRBJ1-1 and V is TRBV21-1; the table's D gene call, TRBD1, was not cross checked with the DNA. TRBV21-1 is classified as a pseudogene. The CDR3 consists of 15 residues. CDR3 amino acids: CASSKGQGKDTEAFF. DNA for the CDR3: TGTGCCAGCAGCAAGGGACAGGGGAAAGACACTGAAGCTTTCTTT.

The rearrangement links TRBV19 to TRBJ2-7; a weak D match, TRBD2 (6 bases). Germline V gives CDR1 LNHDA, CDR2 SQIVND (reference sequence). V was trimmed by 4 bases and J by 4 bases, leaving 11 bases between them. The length of the CDR3 is 13 residues. The CDR3 region is CASSTGSLYEQYF. The CDR3 DNA is TGTGCCAGTAGTACCGGGAGTCTGTACGAGCAGTACTTC.

The gene calls are TRBV20-1 and TRBJ2-1; D not resolved. Germline CDR1 reads DFQATT; CDR2 reads SNEGSKA (reference sequence). V lost 2 bases and J 4 bases, leaving 3 bases between the germline ends. The CDR3 has 11 residues. CDR3 residues: CSARPYNEQFF. In nucleotides, the CDR3 is TGCAGTGCTAGACCGTACAATGAGCAGTTCTTC.

V gene TRBV19 combines with J gene TRBJ2-5, with D unresolved. The length of the CDR3 is 12 residues. Germline V gene data show CDR1 as LNHDA and CDR2 as SQIVND (reference sequence). The V end lost 5 bases, the J end lost 3 bases, and 7 bases lay between the germline ends. As DNA, the CDR3 is TGTGCCAGTAGTTCCGCAGAAGAGACCCAGTACTTC. This encodes CASSSAEETQYF. The full variable domain, with the rest looked up from reference TRBV19 and TRBJ2-5, is DGGITQSPKYLFRKEGQNVTLSCEQNLNHDAMYWYRQDPGQGLRLIYYSQIVNDFQKGDIAEGYSVSREKKESFPLTVTSAQKNPTAFYLCASSSAEETQYFGPGTRLLVL.

This chain uses TRBV6-2 or TRBV6-3 with TRBJ2-3; D not resolved. The CDR3 covers 15 residues. Deletions cut 2 bases from V and 1 base from J, with 10 bases between. Germline lookup yields CDR1 MNHEY and CDR2 SVGEGT. The CDR3 spells CASSYLERGTDTQYF. In nucleotides, the CDR3 is TGTGCCAGCAGTTACCTCGAACGGGGCACAGATACGCAGTATTTT.

V gene TRBV7-2 combines with J gene TRBJ2-5; TRBD2 matches 7 bases. There are 13 residues in the CDR3. V was clipped by 6 bases and J by 3 bases; unmatched bases: 4. Germline V CDR1 and CDR2: SGHTA, FQGNSA. Here the CDR3 DNA reads TGTGCCAGCAGGACCCTAGCGGAAGAGACCCAGTACTTC. Protein sequence: CASRTLAEETQYF.

The chain carries TRBV6-1 and TRBJ1-5; D unclear. CDR1 and CDR2 from the germline V gene are MNHNS and SASEGT. The V gene lost 3 bases and the J gene lost 2 bases, with 17 bases spanning the gap. The CDR3 loop spans 17 amino acids. The CDR3 bases are TGTGCCAGCAGTGAGGCGACCGGCGGGTATCGCAATCAGCCCCAGCATTTT. This encodes CASSEATGGYRNQPQHF.

This clone was observed once. V is TRBV11-3 and J is TRBJ2-7; perhaps TRBD2 as D (5 bases). The germline V gene has CDR1 SGHNT and CDR2 YENEEA. The V end lost 2 bases, the J end lost 0 bases, and 5 bases lay between the germline ends. This CDR3 contains 13 residues. The CDR3 spells CASSLTSSYEQYF. The CDR3 bases are TGTGCCAGCAGCTTAACTAGCTCCTACGAGCAGTACTTC.

With regard to this clone: Other DNA sequences within the sample encode an identical CDR3. The CDR3 loop is CASSPPAGSYEQYF. In DNA, the CDR3 is TGTGCCAGCTCACCACCAGCCGGCTCCTACGAGCAGTACTTC. The rearrangement joins TRBV18 to TRBJ2-7; D is ambiguous. This CDR3 spans 14 amino acids. Germline V gene sequence: CDR1 KGHSH, CDR2 LQKENI. V lost 0 bases to trimming and J lost 0 bases, with 6 bases between them. Variable domain in full (rest from reference TRBV18 and TRBJ2-7): NAGVMQNPRHLVRRRGQEARLRCSPMKGHSHVYWYRQLPEEGLKFMVYLQKENIIDESGMPKERFSAEFPKEGPSILRIQQVVRGDSAAYFCASSPPAGSYEQYFGPGTRLTVT.

The V and J genes are TRBV6-6 and TRBJ2-1, with 12 bases that match TRBD2. V was clipped by 6 bases and J by 7 bases; unmatched bases: 10. The CDR3 is made up of 16 amino acids. Germline V lookup: CDR1 MNHNY, CDR2 SVGAGI (reference sequence). The CDR3 bases are TGTGCCAGCAGCCCCCCCCTAGCGGGGGGGGGTAATGAGCAGTTCTTC. Amino acid sequence: CASSPPLAGGGNEQFF.

Only one count was recorded for this clone. The chain carries TRBV5-4 and TRBJ1-2; 9 nucleotides agree with TRBD1. Germline V gene lookup returns CDR1 SGHNT and CDR2 YYREEE (reference sequence). The V gene end was trimmed by 4 bases and the J gene end by 8 bases; junction bases not matched to a gene: 6. The CDR3 is 13 residues long. The CDR3 region is CASSVDRGGGYTF. Written as DNA, the CDR3 is TGTGCCAGCAGCGTGGACAGGGGCGGGGGCTACACCTTC.

This sequence joins TRBV6-5 and TRBJ2-1; no clear D. V was cut by 2 bases and J by 9 bases, with 11 bases left in between. This CDR3 has 13 amino acids. Germline assignment: CDR1 MNHEY and CDR2 SVGAGI. CDR3 in amino acids: CASSYAIMGEQFF. The CDR3 DNA reads TGTGCCAGCAGTTACGCAATTATGGGTGAGCAGTTCTTC.

The gene calls are TRBV3-1 (or the pseudogene TRBV3-2) and TRBJ2-2, with no clear D. The CDR3 totals 11 residues. The V and J ends lost 5 bases and 3 bases respectively, with 1 base between them. Germline CDR1 and CDR2: LGHDT and YNNKEL (reference sequence). As DNA, the CDR3 is TGTGCCAGCAGCTACACCGGGGAGCTGTTTTTT. Residues: CASSYTGELFF.

This rearrangement joins TRBV19 to TRBJ2-7, with TRBD1 matching over 8 bases. V lost 5 bases and J lost 4; bases outside the gene matches: 7. Germline CDR1 and CDR2: LNHDA and SQIVND (reference sequence). The CDR3 extends over 14 amino acids. The CDR3 sequence is CASSRGDRRYEQYF. CDR3 DNA: TGTGCCAGTAGTCGAGGGGACAGGAGGTACGAGCAGTACTTC.

The chain combines TRBV10-3 with TRBJ2-3, with a possible D match to TRBD2 (6 bases). The CDR3 sequence is 15 residues long. V lost 0 bases and J 2 bases, leaving 9 bases between the germline ends. Germline V gene data show CDR1 as ENHRY and CDR2 as SYGVKD. CDR3 coding DNA: TGTGCCATCAGTGAGTCGTTAGCGGTCACAGATACGCAGTATTTT. It encodes CAISESLAVTDTQYF.

The chain employs TRBV7-8 and TRBJ2-2; possible D gene TRBD1, 6 bases. Germline V gene sequence: CDR1 SGHVS, CDR2 FQNEAQ. With 5 bases removed from V and 8 bases from J, the gap between germline ends came to 15 bases. The CDR3 loop spans 14 amino acids. The CDR3 sequence: CASSPVGTFGELFF. The CDR3 bases are TGTGCCAGCAGCCCGGTCGGGACATTTGGGGAGCTGTTTTTT.

The chain joins TRBV11-2 to TRBJ2-5, with 8 bases that match TRBD2. The CDR3 covers 13 residues. The germline gives CDR1 SGHAT, CDR2 FQNNGV. V gave up 1 base and J gave up 5 bases; unmatched junction bases: 0. CDR3 residues: CASSLGLAETQYF. CDR3 coding DNA: TGTGCCAGCAGCTTAGGACTAGCGGAGACCCAGTACTTC.

The V and J genes are TRBV6-5 and TRBJ2-2; D might be TRBD1 (6 bases). Trimming took 4 bases from V and 1 from J, leaving 7 bases between them. The CDR3 has 14 residues. Germline V gene data show CDR1 as MNHEY and CDR2 as SVGAGI. The CDR3, as DNA: TGTGCCAGCAGTTTGGACAGGAACACCGGGGAGCTGTTTTTT. Translated: CASSLDRNTGELFF.

V usage is TRBV7-9 and J usage is TRBJ1-2; TRBD1 matches at 7 bases. CDR1 and CDR2 from the germline V gene are SEHNR and FQNEAQ (reference sequence). V was clipped by 4 bases and J by 5 bases; unmatched bases: 1. CDR3 length: 12 amino acids. In nucleotides, the CDR3 is TGTGCCAGCAGCTCGACAGGGTATGGCTACACCTTC. Translating gives CASSSTGYGYTF. Based on the CDR3 plus reference TRBV7-9 and TRBJ1-2, the full variable domain is DTGVSQNPRHKITKRGQNVTFRCDPISEHNRLYWYRQTLGQGPEFLTYFQNEAQLEKSRLLSDRFSAERPKGSFSTLEIQRTEQGDSAMYLCASSSTGYGYTFGSGTRLTVV.

The rearrangement links TRBV10-1 to TRBJ2-2; weak D call: TRBD1 (6 bases). The CDR3 is 14 residues long. The germline V gene encodes CDR1 WNHNN and CDR2 SYGVQD (reference sequence). The ends were cut back, 4 bases at V and 2 bases at J, with 8 bases in the middle. The CDR3: CASSGTANTGELFF. CDR3 bases: TGCGCCAGCAGTGGGACAGCCAACACCGGGGAGCTGTTTTTT.

This clone showed up just a few times. The chain joins TRBV3-1 (or the pseudogene TRBV3-2) to TRBJ2-7; D gene ambiguous. The germline CDR1 and CDR2 sequences are LGHDT and YNNKEL (reference sequence). The CDR3 is 13 amino acids. Deletions cut 3 bases from V and 6 bases from J, with 12 bases between. The CDR3 sequence: CASSHWSGLEQYF. CDR3 nucleotide sequence: TGTGCCAGCAGCCATTGGTCCGGGCTCGAGCAGTACTTC.